This is a list of T cell receptor beta chains from one sample in a study of cytomegalovirus exposure and HLA in healthy donors. Data came from immunoSEQ multiplex PCR; TCRdb stores just in-frame clones and leaves some out. Among roughly 170,000 clones listed, about 72% were seen once. Sample: PBMCs. Every receptor here comes from a girl aged 10 to 17 in good health and CMV-seronegative. CDR3s include the opening cysteine and the closing phenylalanine or tryptophan. A D gene is named only where the DNA matches it firmly. Size is omitted from some rows. Given values are once, few, many or a class for expanded clones.

>NA|TRBV7-2|NA|TRBJ2-3
TGTGCCAGCAGCTTAGATCGGTGGGCATCCACCCCGGCAGATACGCAGTATTTT
CASSLDRWASTPADTQYF
>TRBD1|TRBV5-8|NA|TRBJ1-1
TGTGCCAGCAGCTCCGACAGGGGGCTGTTGATCGGGGCTTTCTTT
CASSSDRGLLIGAFF
>NA|TRBV27|NA|TRBJ2-2
TGTGCCAGCACCTTACTCCTGGGGGGTTTCACCGGGGAGCTGTTTTTT
CASTLLLGGFTGELFF
>NA|TRBV9|NA|TRBJ1-6
TGTGCCAGCAGCCCCCAGGGTTTGGGTTCACCCCTCCACTTT
CASSPQGLGSPLHF
>TRBD1|TRBV29-1|NA|TRBJ1-2
TGCAGCGTCCCGACAGGGCCTGGCTACACCTTC
CSVPTGPGYTF
>TRBD2|TRBV10-3|NA|TRBJ2-1
TGTGCCATCAGTGCCGCTAGCGGGGGTGGGAATGAGCAGTTCTTC
CAISAASGGGNEQFF
>TRBD1|TRBV7-2|NA|TRBJ2-3
TGTGCCAGCAGCTTAGTAGGTGCCTCAGGGGGCGATACGCAGTATTTT
CASSLVGASGGDTQYF
>NA|TRBV12-5|NA|TRBJ1-2
TGTGCTAGTGGTTTGGGACAGGCCTTTGGAGGCTACACCTTC
CASGLGQAFGGYTF
>NA|TRBV5-1|few|TRBJ1-3
TGCGCCAGCAGCTGGGACAACGGAGGAAACACCATATATTTT
CASSWDNGGNTIYF
>NA|TRBV30|few|TRBJ2-7
TGTGCCTGGTCGGTCGATTACGAGCAGTACTTC
CAWSVDYEQYF
>TRBD1|TRBV7-6|NA|TRBJ2-7
TGTGCCAGCAGCTTTACAGGGGCGCCCTACGAGCAGTACTTC
CASSFTGAPYEQYF